The 31 T cell receptor beta chains given below trace back to one sample, sequenced in a study of T cells in Graves' hyperthyroidism and ophthalmopathy. Amplified TCR beta CDR3 regions derived from RNA transcripts. The TCR CDR3 was amplified in a first-round RT-PCR using the HTBI primer set. In TCRdb, the multiplex PCR reads were re-called with MiXCR into one record per CDR3 protein. This table holds about 640,000 distinct CDR3 sequences, about 20% found once. Sequences were obtained from blood. All receptors derive from a man aged 25 to 40 with Graves' ophthalmopathy.

This sequence joins TRBV5-1 and TRBJ2-3, with D maybe TRBD1 (6 bases). The CDR3 has 17 amino acids. Germline CDR1 reads SGHRS; CDR2 reads YFSETQ. Trimming removed 2 bases from V and 3 bases from J, with 19 bases in between. DNA of the CDR3: TGCGCCAGCAGCTTACTACCACAGGAACAGGGTACAGATACGCAGTATTTT. Protein sequence: CASSLLPQEQGTDTQYF.

This clonotype was recorded at least ten times. V and J are TRBV5-1 and TRBJ2-2; 7 bases are a match to TRBD1. This CDR3 is built from 13 residues. Germline V gene data show CDR1 as SGHRS and CDR2 as YFSETQ. The junction had 1 base not matched to a gene; V was cut back by 3 bases and J by 5 bases. The DNA of the CDR3 is TGCGCCAGCAGCTGGACAGGAACCGGGGAGCTGTTTTTT. This sequence encodes CASSWTGTGELFF.

This chain uses TRBV6-1 with TRBJ1-6, with D perhaps TRBD1 (5 bases). Per the germline V gene, CDR1 is MNHNS and CDR2 is SASEGT. This CDR3 contains 15 residues. V gave up 7 bases and J gave up 5 bases, with 15 bases separating them. CDR3 region: CASMRSVGDNSPLHF. Here the CDR3 DNA reads TGTGCCAGCATGAGGTCGGTAGGGGATAATTCACCCCTCCACTTT.

This clonotype occurred many times. The chain recombines TRBV4-3 with TRBJ1-2; a possible D gene is TRBD1 (5 bases). The CDR3 has 14 residues. Trimming removed 0 bases at V and 2 bases at J, with 7 bases between. Germline CDR1 LGHNA, CDR2 YSLEER. This CDR3 reads CASSQDAGNYGYTF. For the CDR3, the DNA is TGCGCCAGCAGCCAAGATGCAGGGAACTATGGCTACACCTTC.

This clonotype is a singleton in its sample. The CDR3 DNA follows: TGCAGCGTTGAAGTCGAATTGAAGTCGGGACGGACCTCTGGGGCCAACGTCCTGACTTTC. It translates to CSVEVELKSGRTSGANVLTF. The genes are TRBV29-1 and TRBJ2-6; perhaps D is TRBD1 or TRBD2 (5 bases each). CDR1 is SQVTM and CDR2 is ANQGSEA in the germline V gene. The CDR3 length is 20 residues. Trimming left V 1 base short and J 0 bases short, with 22 bases between.

The rearrangement joins TRBV5-1 to TRBJ2-7, with a weak D call TRBD1 (6 bases). CDR3 length equals 16 residues. Germline loops: CDR1 SGHRS, CDR2 YFSETQ. V gave up 2 bases and J gave up 2 bases, with 17 bases separating them. The DNA of the CDR3 is TGCGCCAGCAGCTTTCCAAAACAGGGAGTACCCTACGAGCAGTACTTC. It codes for CASSFPKQGVPYEQYF.

The V call is TRBV12-3 or TRBV12-4, the J call TRBJ2-1; possibly TRBD2 for D (6 bases). The ends were cut back, 4 bases at V and 7 bases at J, with 14 bases in the middle. This CDR3 comprises 14 residues. The CDR3 sequence is CASSSGGMVNEQFF. For the CDR3, the DNA is TGTGCCAGCAGTTCTGGCGGGATGGTGAATGAGCAGTTCTTC.

This clonotype appeared a single time. CDR3 protein: CSARGRTSGTTAIWSSYNEQFF. CDR3 in DNA: TGCAGTGCTAGAGGGCGGACTAGCGGGACCACTGCCATTTGGAGCTCCTACAATGAGCAGTTCTTC. The chain uses TRBV20-1 and TRBJ2-1, with 12 positions matching TRBD2. V lost 1 base to trimming and J lost 0 bases; unmatched junction nucleotides: 19. The germline V gene has CDR1 DFQATT and CDR2 SNEGSKA (reference sequence). The CDR3 sequence is 22 residues long.

This clonotype was counted many times. This chain connects TRBV5-1 to TRBJ2-7; D is perhaps TRBD2 (7 bases). Looked up from germline, CDR1 is SGHRS and CDR2 is YFSETQ. This CDR3 spans 15 amino acids. Trimming cost V 0 bases and J 5 bases, with 15 bases left between them. CDR3 region: CASSLAGGRGDEQYF. Here the CDR3 DNA reads TGCGCCAGCAGCTTGGCCGGGGGGCGCGGCGACGAGCAGTACTTC.

The chain employs TRBV7-2 and TRBJ2-2, with D perhaps TRBD2 (6 bases). Trimming left V 5 bases short and J 4 bases short, with 14 bases between. CDR1 and CDR2 (germline): SGHTA, FQGNSA. The CDR3 is made up of 15 amino acids. The CDR3 here is CASSPAGLTTGELFF. DNA of the CDR3: TGTGCCAGCAGCCCTGCCGGACTAACCACCGGGGAGCTGTTTTTT.

This clonotype showed up many times. The rearrangement links TRBV28 to TRBJ1-4; TRBD1 matches at 9 bases. The trim removed 6 bases at V and 11 bases at J, leaving 7 bases unmatched. CDR3 length: 13 residues. Germline loops: CDR1 MDHEN, CDR2 SYDVKM. CDR3 sequence: CASSETDRGKLFF. As DNA, the CDR3 is TGTGCCAGCAGCGAGACGGACAGGGGTAAACTGTTTTTT.

The J gene is TRBJ1-5, the V gene TRBV4-2; D is possibly TRBD1 or TRBD2 (6 bases each). The J call may be faulty, since TRBJ2-3 better matches the DNA end. CDR1 is LGHNA and CDR2 is YNFKEQ in the germline V gene. CDR3 size: 13 residues. The CDR3 DNA is TGTGCCAGCAGCCTCGGGGGCAATCAGCCCCAGTATTTT. This gives the protein CASSLGGNQPQYF.

The V gene is TRBV27, the J gene TRBJ1-2; D not certain. This CDR3 region has 14 residues. With 5 bases removed from V and 2 bases from J, the gap between germline ends came to 12 bases. Germline-derived CDR1 and CDR2 are MNHEY and SMNVEV (reference sequence). The CDR3 DNA is TGTGCCAGCAGTCCCATCGCGGTGAACTATGGCTACACCTTC. The encoded protein is CASSPIAVNYGYTF.

The rearrangement uses TRBV27 and TRBJ1-2; 9 bases align to TRBD1. In germline, CDR1 is MNHEY, CDR2 SMNVEV (reference sequence). This CDR3 is 15 amino acids long. V lost 4 bases, J lost 8 bases, and 11 bases stayed unmatched. The CDR3, as DNA: TGTGCCAGCAGTTCCCCTCCGGGACAGGGAAACGGCTACACCTTC. Translating gives CASSSPPGQGNGYTF.

This clonotype has just a few counts. The V call is TRBV18, the J call TRBJ2-1; 11 bases map to TRBD2. The CDR3 is 17 residues long. CDR1 and CDR2 (germline): KGHSH, LQKENI. V was pared by 4 bases and J by 1 base, with 6 bases of the junction left unmatched. As DNA, the CDR3 is TGTGCCAGCTCACGGCAGGGACTAGCGGATTCCTACAATGAGCAGTTCTTC. It encodes CASSRQGLADSYNEQFF.

This clonotype was seen ten or more times. The chain carries TRBV5-1 and TRBJ1-2, with 7 bases that match TRBD1. Germline assignment: CDR1 SGHRS and CDR2 YFSETQ. This CDR3 is 15 amino acids long. The ends lost 0 bases at V and 0 bases at J; junction bases unmatched: 2. Here the CDR3 reads CASSLGTGTNYGYTF. The DNA for the CDR3 is TGCGCCAGCAGCTTGGGGACAGGAACTAACTATGGCTACACCTTC.

The V call is TRBV6-1, the J call TRBJ2-1; 10 positions match TRBD1. The V and J ends lost 2 bases and 6 bases, in that order; junction bases with no gene match: 19. The CDR3 is 20 amino acids. The germline V gene has CDR1 MNHNS and CDR2 SASEGT. CDR3 DNA: TGTGCCAGCAGTGAAAACAGGTTGGGACAGGGGAAACGGTACCGCAATGAGCAGTTCTTC. It encodes CASSENRLGQGKRYRNEQFF.

This clonotype was counted between two and nine times. One junction end does not reproduce the germline sequence, and a read error may be involved. The rearrangement joins TRBV30 to TRBJ2-7; D not certain. CDR3 length: 12 amino acids. CDR1 GTSNPN and CDR2 SVGIG come from the germline V gene (reference sequence). The CDR3 DNA reads TGTGCCTGGAGTTCGACACCCTACGAGCAGCACTTC. It yields the protein CAWSSTPYEQHF.

This clonotype has more than one count but fewer than ten. The chain carries TRBV7-9 and TRBJ2-1; D tentatively reads TRBD1 or TRBD2 (5 bases each). V lost 5 bases and J lost 1, with 15 bases in between. This CDR3 contains 16 residues. CDR1 is SEHNR and CDR2 is FQNEAQ in the germline V gene (reference sequence). The CDR3 here is CASSGNLGPSYNEQFF. The CDR3 coding sequence is TGTGCCAGCAGCGGGAATTTGGGACCATCCTACAATGAGCAGTTCTTC.

In the case of this clonotype: No DNA is shown, since the ends of the CDR3 on it are uncertain; the CDR3 is the one TCRdb lists. The chain carries TRBV12-3 or TRBV12-4 and TRBJ1-3; the table's D call, TRBD1, was not checked against the DNA. The CDR3 is made up of 18 amino acids, end residues included. This chain's CDR3 is CASSLRVVGRGIGNTVYF.

This sequence joins TRBV13 and TRBJ1-1; D unresolved. Germline V gene lookup returns CDR1 PRHDT and CDR2 FYEKMQ (reference sequence). The CDR3 has 14 residues. The V and J ends lost 5 bases and 4 bases respectively, with 14 bases between them. CDR3 sequence: CASSASGGITEAFF. The CDR3, as DNA: TGTGCCAGCAGCGCCTCAGGCGGGATCACTGAAGCTTTCTTT.

This clonotype was detected only once. The chain couples TRBV27 to TRBJ2-4, with D perhaps matching TRBD2 (5 bases). The CDR3 is made up of 15 amino acids. V gave up 6 bases and J gave up 3 bases, with 15 bases separating them. The V gene's germline CDR1 is MNHEY and CDR2 SMNVEV (reference sequence). This CDR3 is CASSSNGMGKNIQYF. The CDR3 nucleotides are TGTGCCAGCAGCTCTAACGGGATGGGCAAAAACATTCAGTACTTC.

There are many counts of this clonotype. The chain employs TRBV6-1 and TRBJ2-1; D unresolved. Germline CDR1 and CDR2: MNHNS and SASEGT. Trimming cost V 4 bases and J 2 bases, with 12 bases left between them. The CDR3 sequence is 15 residues long. CDR3 coding DNA: TGTGCCAGCAGTGGACTGCAGCCCCCCTACAATGAGCAGTTCTTC. As protein: CASSGLQPPYNEQFF.

This clonotype has only a few counts. The gene calls are TRBV10-3 and TRBJ2-5, with TRBD2 matching over 13 bases. Losses at the gene ends were 2 bases for V and 3 bases for J; bases not matched to a gene: 6. Germline CDR1 and CDR2: ENHRY and SYGVKD. The CDR3 spans 17 residues. The CDR3 loop is CAISEGLAGVSEETQYF. Written as DNA, the CDR3 is TGTGCCATCAGTGAGGGACTAGCGGGAGTAAGTGAAGAGACCCAGTACTTC.

The chain joins TRBV4-1 to TRBJ2-7; 10 nucleotides match TRBD1. The V gene's germline CDR1 is MGHRA and CDR2 YSYEKL. The CDR3 is made up of 18 amino acids. V lost 2 bases and J lost 3; bases outside the gene matches: 13. CDR3 protein: CASSQRWGGQGFVYEQYF. CDR3 sequence (DNA): TGCGCCAGCAGCCAAAGATGGGGGGGACAGGGGTTTGTCTACGAGCAGTACTTC.

This clonotype was counted ten times or more. The rearrangement links TRBV27 to TRBJ2-7; the match to TRBD2 covers 7 bases. The junction had 8 bases not matched to a gene; V was cut back by 6 bases and J by 3 bases. The CDR3 sequence is 14 residues long. In germline, CDR1 is MNHEY, CDR2 SMNVEV (reference sequence). The CDR3: CASSRLADIYEQYF. CDR3 DNA: TGTGCCAGCAGCCGACTAGCAGATATCTACGAGCAGTACTTC.

The genes are TRBV6-4 and TRBJ1-5; D is perhaps TRBD1 (5 bases). The CDR3 spans 18 residues. Germline CDR1 and CDR2: MRHNA and SNTAGT. V was shortened by 2 bases and J by 4 bases, with 21 bases between the two germline ends. CDR3 amino acids: CASSDPLCRGTMNQPQHF. The CDR3 DNA reads TGTGCCAGCAGTGACCCGCTTTGTAGGGGCACGATGAATCAGCCCCAGCATTTT.

The chain joins TRBV7-9 to TRBJ2-2; 10 positions agree with TRBD1. Germline V lookup: CDR1 SEHNR, CDR2 FQNEAQ (reference sequence). The CDR3 is 19 amino acids. The V segment lost 4 bases and the J segment 9 bases; nucleotides outside the gene matches: 20. The CDR3 DNA is TGTGCCAGCAGCTCGCACTACAACCCGGGACAGGGGACATCCCGGGAGCTGTTTTTT. Its translation: CASSSHYNPGQGTSRELFF.

This chain joins TRBV6-2 or TRBV6-3 and TRBJ2-3, with 12 bases matching TRBD2. Germline CDR1 and CDR2: MNHEY and SVGEGT. V dropped 3 bases and J dropped 6; count of bases not matched to a gene: 4. The CDR3 consists of 15 residues. The CDR3, as DNA: TGTGCCAGCAGTTATAATCTAGCGGGAGGGGATACGCAGTATTTT. It encodes CASSYNLAGGDTQYF.

The chain links TRBV2 to TRBJ1-2; 7 positions match TRBD1. The trim removed 2 bases at V and 8 bases at J, leaving 8 bases unmatched. CDR3 length equals 14 residues. Germline assignment: CDR1 SNHLY and CDR2 FYNNEI. Here the CDR3 DNA reads TGTGCCAGCAGTGAACTAGAGGGGGCTAGAGGCTACACCTTC. The encoded protein is CASSELEGARGYTF.

The V and J genes are TRBV27 and TRBJ1-5, with D unclear. Germline V gene sequence: CDR1 MNHEY, CDR2 SMNVEV (reference sequence). Trimming removed 3 bases from V and 3 bases from J, with 9 bases in between. This CDR3 spans 14 amino acids. For the CDR3, the DNA is TGTGCCAGCAGTTTCGGAGACTTCAATCAGCCCCAGCATTTT. Its protein is CASSFGDFNQPQHF.